Presented here are 6 T cell receptor beta chains from one specimen sequenced in a study of type 1 regulatory T cells. Each CDR3 protein is one row after TCRdb ran MiXCR on the reads. Altogether roughly 65,000 distinct CDR3 sequences are present, about 48% being singletons, with the ten largest covering approximately 2.3%. These receptors are not linked to any known antigen. The source material was cultured non-Tr1 T cells, either the whole culture or a sorted T cell fraction (not recorded which). All receptors come from a human donor in good health.

DNA of the CDR3: TGTGCCAGCAGCCACAGGGGCACAGATACGCAGTATTTT. As protein: CASSHRGTDTQYF. The chain combines TRBV11-3 with TRBJ2-3; perhaps TRBD1 as D (6 bases). Germline CDR1 SGHNT, CDR2 YENEEA. Trimming took 5 bases from V and 1 from J, leaving 7 bases between them. The length of the CDR3 is 13 residues.

This clonotype was found once. The V gene is TRBV20-1, the J gene TRBJ2-7, with 10 nucleotides matching TRBD1. The trim removed 3 bases at V and 0 bases at J, leaving 11 bases unmatched. Germline V gene sequence: CDR1 DFQATT, CDR2 SNEGSKA (reference sequence). This CDR3 comprises 17 residues. The CDR3 DNA sequence: TGCAGTGCTAGCAAAGCTGCGGGACAGGGGATCTCCTACGAGCAGTACTTC. This codes for CSASKAAGQGISYEQYF.

The V and J genes are TRBV7-2 and TRBJ1-2; TRBD1 matches at 11 bases. CDR3 length: 15 amino acids. Germline loops: CDR1 SGHTA, CDR2 FQGNSA. Trimming removed 4 bases from V and 7 bases from J; junction bases left unmatched: 8. The CDR3 reads CASSYWTGGAGGYTF. CDR3 bases: TGTGCCAGCAGCTACTGGACAGGGGGCGCGGGTGGCTACACCTTC.

The rearrangement uses TRBV12-3 or TRBV12-4 and TRBJ2-1; no firm D call. The germline V and J ends were trimmed by 5 bases and 12 bases, with 11 bases remaining between them. This CDR3 is built from 11 residues. CDR3 in amino acids: CASSNYRGQFF. CDR3 nucleotide sequence: TGTGCCAGCAGTAACTATCGCGGGCAGTTCTTC.

This clonotype showed up just a few times. The rearrangement uses TRBV7-3 and TRBJ2-3; 7 bases match TRBD2. This CDR3 spans 16 amino acids. The ends lost 5 bases at V and 2 bases at J; junction bases unmatched: 10. The V gene's germline CDR1 is SGHTA and CDR2 FQGTGA. The CDR3 is CASSPRPAGITDTQYF. CDR3 DNA: TGTGCCAGCAGCCCCCGTCCAGCGGGGATCACAGATACGCAGTATTTT.

The sample holds a few counts of this clonotype. The V gene is TRBV20-1, the J gene TRBJ1-2; maybe TRBD1 (6 bases). The V and J ends lost 1 base and 3 bases respectively, with 15 bases between them. The CDR3 covers 15 residues. The germline V gene encodes CDR1 DFQATT and CDR2 SNEGSKA (reference sequence). CDR3 sequence: CSARAQTGKYYGYTF. In nucleotides, the CDR3 is TGCAGTGCTAGAGCGCAAACAGGGAAATACTATGGCTACACCTTC.